The TCR beta chain described here comes from a study of blood T cells in healthy people across ages. A J-beta primer mix and a sample-barcoded 5' primer were used in a second PCR of roughly 6 to 11 cycles. TCRdb reprocessed the 5' RACE reads via MiXCR and lists one record per CDR3 protein. This sample has around 1.5 million distinct CDR3 sequences, with 34% found just once. Study-wide results and limits: The diversity estimates, figures obtained from one million T cells, were considered underestimates. Long-lived donors carried more naive CD4+ cells and greater diversity than aged donors.

Healthy Caucasians from Russia aged roughly 6 to 90 served as donors. Extractions gave at least 5.5 micrograms of total RNA per sample. Trimming cost V 4 bases and J 2 bases; bases outside gene matches: 8. This CDR3 has 16 residues. Germline V lookup: CDR1 KGHDR, CDR2 SFDVKD. This clonotype came up a few times. Antigen specificity is unknown. This TCR derives from a woman in her 30s in good health. The V gene is TRBV24-1, the J gene TRBJ2-5, with 8 bases aligning to TRBD1. Sequences were obtained from blood. CDR3 loop: CATSDTRQGWQETQYF. The CDR3 DNA reads TGTGCCACCAGTGACACTCGACAGGGGTGGCAAGAGACCCAGTACTTC.